The 14 T cell receptor beta chains below come from one sample, sequenced in a study of tumor-infiltrating lymphocytes in primary liver carcinoma. Starting from 500 ng of total RNA, TCR beta cDNA was produced with a primer in the constant region. Employing slightly modified ARM-PCR, three nested multiplex PCR rounds were run, and these gave rise to the TCR beta libraries. Each of the first two PCR rounds ran approximately 11 cycles with TRBV1-TRBV30 forward and C-beta reverse primers. TCRdb itself ran the multiplex PCR reads through MiXCR, one entry per CDR3 protein. The table has under 200,000 distinct CDR3 sequences, over 80% seen once. Both RNA and DNA were isolated together from about 20-30 mg of bulk tissue that had not been sorted. Sequenced input: tumor tissue from primary liver carcinoma. These TCRs come from a man in his forties with primary liver carcinoma and hepatitis B virus infection.

A word on this clonotype: One junction end disagrees with the germline gene, perhaps due to a read error. The genes are TRBV11-1 and TRBJ2-1, with a tentative D call TRBD2 (5 bases). The CDR3 spans 16 residues. CDR1 and CDR2 (germline): SGHAT, FQDESV (reference sequence). The CDR3 here is CASSFTRGGFRDEQFF. The CDR3 nucleotides are TGTGCCAGCAGCTTTACGCGAGGAGGCTTTCGCGATGAACAGTTCTTC.

The CDR3 region has the DNA TGTGCCAGCAGTGTGAGGGGGGCCGACAAGCAGTACTTC. Its translation is CASSVRGADKQYF. The chain carries TRBV6-1 and TRBJ2-7; tentatively, D is TRBD1 or TRBD2 (6 bases each). Trimming stripped 4 bases from V and 8 bases from J, with 15 bases between. CDR1 and CDR2 from the germline V gene are MNHNS and SASEGT. The CDR3 totals 13 residues.

The rearrangement joins TRBV28 to TRBJ2-6; D may be TRBD1 or TRBD2 (6 bases each). From germline, CDR1 is MDHEN and CDR2 SYDVKM. Trimming took 5 bases from V and 0 from J, leaving 20 bases between them. This CDR3 region has 19 residues. CDR3 loop: CASSRPGQLDYSGANVLTF. The DNA of the CDR3 is TGTGCCAGCAGTAGACCGGGACAACTGGACTACTCTGGGGCCAACGTCCTGACTTTC.

About this clonotype itself: A read error may account for a junction end that differs from germline. The rearrangement uses TRBV10-3 and TRBJ1-1, with D tentatively TRBD1 (6 bases). CDR1 and CDR2 (germline): ENHRY, SYGVKD. This CDR3 region has 12 residues. CDR3 coding DNA: TGTGCCAGCCGGGACTGGGACACTGAAACTTTCTTC. Residues: CASRDWDTETFF.

The chain has TRBV4-2 and TRBJ2-2; 7 bases are a match to TRBD2. The CDR3 runs to 16 residues. Trimming took 8 bases from V and 2 from J; bases not matched to a gene: 11. Germline V lookup: CDR1 LGHNA, CDR2 YNFKEQ. CDR3: CASGPVTGGNTGELFF. The CDR3 nucleotides read TGTGCCAGCGGCCCAGTAACGGGGGGTAACACCGGGGAGCTGTTTTTT.

To note about this clonotype: At one boundary the junction diverges from the germline segment, which might be a read error. The J gene is TRBJ1-3, the V gene TRBV6-2 or TRBV6-3; D perhaps matches TRBD1 (5 bases). The CDR3 has 16 residues. Germline V CDR1 and CDR2: MNHEY, SVGEGT. Here the CDR3 DNA reads TGTGTCAGCATGAAGGCAGGGACTTACTCTGGAAACACCATATATTTT. Encoded protein: CVSMKAGTYSGNTIYF.

Worth noting for this clonotype: The germline gene is not matched at one end of the junction; a read error may be the cause. The V and J genes are TRBV4-1 and TRBJ2-1; TRBD2 agrees at 7 bases. This CDR3 is 15 amino acids long. Germline loops: CDR1 MGHRA, CDR2 YSYEKL. CDR3 loop: CASSQGLAGVNELFF. CDR3 DNA sequence: TGCGCCAGCAGCCAGGGGTTAGCGGGTGTGAATGAGCTGTTTTTC.

This chain links TRBV7-9 with TRBJ2-2; 8 nucleotides align to TRBD2. The CDR3 runs 15 residues. Germline values: CDR1 SEHNR, CDR2 FQNEAQ (reference sequence). As DNA, the CDR3 is TGTGTCGGCAGACCACAAGCGGGAGAAACCGGGGAGCTGTTTTTT. It codes for CVGRPQAGETGELFF.

In this sample, this clonotype turned up once. One junction end does not reproduce the germline sequence, and a read error may be involved. The chain uses TRBV6-2 or TRBV6-3 and TRBJ1-1; 9 nucleotides agree with TRBD1. This CDR3 is built from 15 residues. CDR1 MNHEY and CDR2 SVGEGT come from the germline V gene. In nucleotides, the CDR3 is TGTGCCAGCAGTGAACAGGGGGCGAGGGGCACTGAAGCTTCCTTT. This gives the protein CASSEQGARGTEASF.

The CDR3 loop reads CSLQITGVEGEQYF. The CDR3 DNA reads as TGCAGCCTACAAATTACAGGGGTCGAGGGCGAGCAGTACTTC. V is TRBV29-1 and J is TRBJ2-7, with 7 bases aligning to TRBD1. This CDR3 spans 14 amino acids. Trimming cost V 8 bases and J 6 bases; bases outside gene matches: 16. Germline CDR1 and CDR2: SQVTM and ANQGSEA.

In DNA form, the CDR3 reads TGTGCCAGCAGTTACAGGTACACTGAAGCTTTCTTT. Protein sequence: CASSYRYTEAFF. J is TRBJ1-1 and V is TRBV6-2 or TRBV6-3, with D uncertain. Germline lookup yields CDR1 MNHEY and CDR2 SVGEGT. Between the trimmed V and J ends, which lost 2 bases and 3 bases, there was a span of 4 bases. The CDR3 contains 12 residues.

This chain connects TRBV29-1 to TRBJ2-5; 7 nucleotides align to TRBD2. The V and J ends lost 5 bases and 6 bases, in that order; junction bases with no gene match: 6. The V gene's germline CDR1 is SQVTM and CDR2 ANQGSEA. This CDR3 spans 12 amino acids. The CDR3 bases are TGCAGCGTTAAATGGGAGGGTAAGACCCAGTACTTC. As protein: CSVKWEGKTQYF. Variable domain in full (rest from reference TRBV29-1 and TRBJ2-5): SAVISQKPSRDICQRGTSLTIQCQVDSQVTMMFWYRQQPGQSLTLIATANQGSEATYESGFVIDKFPISRPNLTFSTLTVSNMSPEDSSIYLCSVKWEGKTQYFGPGTRLLVL.

As for this clonotype: The junction departs from germline at one end; a sequencing error may be responsible. The chain is built from TRBV4-3 and TRBJ2-3, with 11 nucleotides matching TRBD2. CDR3 length: 14 amino acids. Looked up from germline, CDR1 is LGHNA and CDR2 is YSLEER. CDR3 DNA: TGCGCCAGCAGCTCGACTAGCGGGACAGATATGCAGTATTTT. Residues: CASSSTSGTDMQYF.

V is TRBV29-1 and J is TRBJ1-1, with 9 bases fitting TRBD1. Germline values: CDR1 SQVTM, CDR2 ANQGSEA. With V trimmed by 0 bases and J by 3 bases, 17 bases remained unmatched. The CDR3 contains 19 residues. The CDR3 loop reads CSVEELNGTGTSVDTEAFF. The CDR3 nucleotides are TGCAGCGTTGAAGAACTTAATGGGACAGGGACGAGCGTGGACACTGAAGCTTTCTTT.